Following are 13 T cell receptor beta chains from one sample sequenced in a study of T cells after yellow fever vaccination. Using its own MiXCR run on the 5' RACE reads, TCRdb lists one record per CDR3 protein. The sample lists under 600,000 distinct CDR3 sequences, approximately 13% occurring once. Sequenced here: PBMCs, sampled on the day of the yellow fever booster vaccination. The receptors were sampled from a man aged 30 to 45 who received the YFV17D yellow fever vaccine.

This clonotype occurred a few times. CDR3 region: CASSRNGAGRRGGGYEQYF. The CDR3 nucleotides are TGTGCCAGCAGCCGCAATGGGGCGGGAAGGAGGGGAGGAGGCTACGAGCAGTACTTC. This chain uses TRBV5-6 with TRBJ2-7; D is possibly TRBD2 (6 bases). Trimming cost V 4 bases and J 3 bases, with 29 bases left between them. The length of the CDR3 is 19 residues. The germline CDR1 and CDR2 sequences are SGHDT and YYEEEE.

This clonotype was detected ten times or more. The chain carries TRBV28 and TRBJ1-1, with D hard to call. This CDR3 comprises 14 residues. V lost 5 bases, J lost 1 base, and 11 bases lay in between. The germline V gene has CDR1 MDHEN and CDR2 SYDVKM. The CDR3, as DNA: TGTGCCAGCAGTACTGCTCCCCCGAACACTGAAGCTTTCTTT. It yields the protein CASSTAPPNTEAFF. Full variable domain (remainder filled in from reference TRBV28 and TRBJ1-1): DVKVTQSSRYLVKRTGEKVFLECVQDMDHENMFWYRQDPGLGLRLIYFSYDVKMKEKGDIPEGYSVSREKKERFSLILESASTNQTSMYLCASSTAPPNTEAFFGQGTRLTVV.

The genes are TRBV3-1 and TRBJ2-1; 9 positions agree with TRBD2. The ends lost 1 base at V and 4 bases at J; junction bases unmatched: 8. CDR1 and CDR2 from the germline V gene are LGHDT and YNNKEL (reference sequence). The CDR3 consists of 17 residues. DNA for the CDR3: TGTGCCAGCAGCCAAGGGGCCGGACTAGCGCGGTACAATGAGCAGTTCTTC. It codes for CASSQGAGLARYNEQFF.

The CDR3 region is CSARRGFISYNEQFF. The CDR3 nucleotides read TGCAGCGCCCGCCGGGGGTTTATTTCCTACAATGAGCAGTTCTTC. The rearrangement joins TRBV29-1 to TRBJ2-1; maybe TRBD2 (6 bases). V was trimmed by 7 bases and J by 1 base, leaving 17 bases between them. The CDR3 sequence is 15 residues long. Per germline, CDR1 SQVTM and CDR2 ANQGSEA.

The chain links TRBV12-3 or TRBV12-4 to TRBJ1-6; possible D gene TRBD1, 6 bases. The length of the CDR3 is 17 residues. The ends were cut back, 6 bases at V and 10 bases at J, with 25 bases in the middle. CDR3 in DNA: TGTGCCAGCAGCTGGGAGCCTAAGACAGGTCCGGGCTCACCCCTCCACTTT. This codes for CASSWEPKTGPGSPLHF.

The gene calls are TRBV5-1 and TRBJ2-1; TRBD2 is a possible D gene (5 bases). The CDR3 length is 16 residues. Germline V gives CDR1 SGHRS, CDR2 YFSETQ. Trimming removed 3 bases from V and 0 bases from J, with 13 bases in between. The CDR3 spells CASSSVALSSYNEQFF. The CDR3 DNA sequence: TGCGCCAGCAGCTCGGTAGCGTTGAGCTCCTACAATGAGCAGTTCTTC.

This clonotype was detected many times. The DNA for the CDR3 is TGTGCCAGCAGTTATAGGACTAGCGGCACCTACGAGCAGTACTTC. Its protein product is CASSYRTSGTYEQYF. The chain employs TRBV6-5 and TRBJ2-7, with 10 bases fitting TRBD2. The CDR3 runs to 15 residues. Germline loops: CDR1 MNHEY, CDR2 SVGAGI. With V trimmed by 3 bases and J by 2 bases, 4 bases remained unmatched.

The table lists this clonotype with a few counts. The rearrangement links TRBV7-2 to TRBJ2-5; unclear D gene. Germline loops: CDR1 SGHTA, CDR2 FQGNSA. V shed 5 bases and J shed 7 bases, with 14 bases lying between them. This CDR3 region has 13 residues. CDR3 protein: CASSLDGPGTQYF. The CDR3 DNA reads TGTGCCAGCAGCCTCGACGGGCCCGGGACCCAGTACTTC.

The chain couples TRBV5-1 to TRBJ2-5; TRBD2 matches at 8 bases. This CDR3 is built from 17 residues. V lost 1 base to trimming and J lost 2 bases; unmatched junction nucleotides: 10. Germline loops: CDR1 SGHRS, CDR2 YFSETQ. DNA of the CDR3: TGCGCCAGCAGCTTGTATAGGTCTAGCGGGTCTCAAGAGACCCAGTACTTC. This translates into CASSLYRSSGSQETQYF.

This clonotype was observed at least ten times. This chain joins TRBV5-1 and TRBJ2-7; D may be TRBD2 (6 bases). CDR3 size: 11 residues. Germline V gene lookup returns CDR1 SGHRS and CDR2 YFSETQ. Trimming left V 6 bases short and J 3 bases short, with 7 bases between. The CDR3 DNA follows: TGCGCCAGCACGGGGGACTACGAGCAGTACTTC. It translates to CASTGDYEQYF.

The chain joins TRBV24-1 to TRBJ2-1; D not resolved. Germline V gene lookup returns CDR1 KGHDR and CDR2 SFDVKD. V dropped 6 bases and J dropped 7 bases, with 15 bases sitting between them. CDR3 size: 14 residues. This CDR3 reads CATSSSLNGNEQFF. CDR3 sequence (DNA): TGTGCCACCAGTAGCAGCCTCAACGGGAATGAGCAGTTCTTC.

The V and J genes are TRBV28 and TRBJ2-5; the match to TRBD2 covers 8 bases. V trimming: 2 bases; J trimming: 3 bases; junction bases outside the gene matches: 14. Germline CDR1 is MDHEN and CDR2 is SYDVKM. The CDR3 length is 18 residues. CDR3 loop: CASSLIHKGSGSKETQYF. The DNA of the CDR3 is TGTGCCAGCAGTTTAATTCATAAGGGAAGCGGGAGCAAAGAGACCCAGTACTTC.

This clonotype was counted between two and nine times. The chain couples TRBV7-2 to TRBJ2-1, with D unclear. This CDR3 has 13 amino acids. Trimming took off 5 bases at V and 7 bases at J, with 12 bases between the two ends. Germline V CDR1 and CDR2: SGHTA, FQGNSA. CDR3 amino acids: CASSLVDKNEQFF. CDR3 in DNA: TGTGCCAGCAGCCTAGTCGATAAGAATGAGCAGTTCTTC.